This TCR beta chain was obtained from a study of cytomegalovirus exposure and HLA in healthy donors. With respect to this clone: Antigen specificity is unknown.

The germline V gene has CDR1 SGHTA and CDR2 FQGNSA. J was trimmed by 2 bases and V by 5 bases; bases with no gene match: 4. The CDR3 loop spans 14 amino acids. Points from the study as a whole: There were under 200 TCR beta chains listed as cytomegalovirus-associated.

It was with 60 Vbeta and 13 Jbeta primers that the PCR ran. Profiled with immunoSEQ multiplex PCR; TCRdb holds only in-frame clones, not every one. The table includes roughly 88,000 clones, about three quarters detected once. The rearrangement joins TRBV7-2 to TRBJ2-7; 9 bases match TRBD2. The receptor was isolated from a man aged 25 to 40 in good health and CMV-seropositive. Source material: PBMCs. The CDR3 DNA sequence: TGTGCCAGCAGCCCGACTAGCGGCCCCTACGAGCAGTACTTC. This gives the protein CASSPTSGPYEQYF. Full variable domain (missing parts from reference TRBV7-2 and TRBJ2-7): GAGVSQSPSNKVTEKGKDVELRCDPISGHTALYWYRQSLGQGLEFLIYFQGNSAPDKSGLPSDRFSAERTGGSVSTLTIQRTQQEDSAVYLCASSPTSGPYEQYFGPGTRLTVT.